This T cell receptor (beta chain) was obtained from a study of T cells in Graves' hyperthyroidism and ophthalmopathy. Regions amplified from RNA transcripts were the TCR beta CDR3 regions. In the first-round RT-PCR of the TCR CDR3, the HTBI primer set was used. TCRdb used MiXCR to reprocess the multiplex PCR reads, holding one entry per CDR3 protein. Of 480,000 or so distinct CDR3 sequences listed, 46% are singletons. Study-level results: Ophthalmopathy was identified by the model a median about 6.4 months ahead of onset. From stable hyperthyroidism, ophthalmopathy was set apart by a 13 V-J model. Most clonotypes that expanded in the thyroid above 0.001 also showed up in blood.

As regards this clonotype: The antigen remains undetermined.

For the diagnoses, clinical symptoms, serum thyroxine and TRAb, thyroid ultrasound and orbital computed tomography were used. Sequenced sample: peripheral blood or thyroid tissue (not recorded which). The source of this sequence is an adult woman with Graves' disease, either hyperthyroidism or ophthalmopathy (not recorded which).

The CDR3 here is CASSPSSIYEQYF. CDR3 sequence (DNA): TGTGCCAGCTCACCAAGTTCCATCTACGAGCAGTACTTC. The chain recombines TRBV7-9 with TRBJ2-7; D not resolved. Germline V gene lookup returns CDR1 SEHNR and CDR2 FQNEAQ (reference sequence). CDR3 size: 13 residues. V gave up 8 bases and J gave up 3 bases, with 14 bases separating them.